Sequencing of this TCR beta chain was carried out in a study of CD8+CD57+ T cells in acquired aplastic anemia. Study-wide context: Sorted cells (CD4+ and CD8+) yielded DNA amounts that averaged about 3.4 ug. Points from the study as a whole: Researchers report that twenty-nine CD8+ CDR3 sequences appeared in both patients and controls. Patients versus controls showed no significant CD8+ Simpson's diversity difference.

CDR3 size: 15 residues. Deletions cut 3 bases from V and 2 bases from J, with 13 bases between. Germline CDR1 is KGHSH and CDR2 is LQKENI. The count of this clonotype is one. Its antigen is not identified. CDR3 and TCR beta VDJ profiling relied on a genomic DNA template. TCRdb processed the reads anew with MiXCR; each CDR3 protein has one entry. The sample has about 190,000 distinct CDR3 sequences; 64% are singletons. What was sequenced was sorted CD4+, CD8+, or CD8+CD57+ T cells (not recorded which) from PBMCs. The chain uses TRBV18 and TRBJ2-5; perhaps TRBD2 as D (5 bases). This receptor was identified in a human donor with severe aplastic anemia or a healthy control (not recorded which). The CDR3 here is CASSPTPDSQETQYF. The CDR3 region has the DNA TGTGCCAGCTCACCGACTCCGGACTCTCAAGAGACCCAGTACTTC. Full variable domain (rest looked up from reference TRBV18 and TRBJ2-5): NAGVMQNPRHLVRRRGQEARLRCSPMKGHSHVYWYRQLPEEGLKFMVYLQKENIIDESGMPKERFSAEFPKEGPSILRIQQVVRGDSAAYFCASSPTPDSQETQYFGPGTRLLVL.